The following is a TCR beta chain sequence with its context. This sample stems from a study of molecular identifiers for immune sequencing clone quantification. TCRdb used MiXCR to reprocess the PCR reads, holding one entry per CDR3 protein. The table lists 40,000 to 50,000 distinct CDR3 sequences, 15% to 20% of them singletons. Between the trimmed V and J ends, which lost 4 bases and 2 bases, there was a span of 7 bases. The CDR3 loop spans 13 amino acids. The germline V gene encodes CDR1 LGHNA and CDR2 YNFKEQ. The TCR was taken from a human donor in good health. Some libraries in this study had Jurkat cell RNA spiked in. The specimen was naive CD8+ T cells from blood, with Jurkat cell RNA spiked in. Noted subset: FACS-sorted CD8+CD4-CCR7+CD45RA+ naive T cells. The chain uses TRBV4-2 and TRBJ2-3; no clear D. CDR3 sequence reads: CASSPHATDTQYF. DNA of the CDR3: TGTGCCAGCAGCCCCCATGCCACAGATACGCAGTATTTT.